Below are 5 T cell receptor beta chains sequenced from a single sample in a study of blood T cells in healthy people across ages. A second PCR of about 7 to 11 cycles used a sample-barcoded 5' primer and a J-beta primer mix. MiXCR, applied by TCRdb to the 5' RACE reads, yields one record per CDR3 protein. The profile shows about 1.6 million distinct CDR3 sequences, roughly a third of them singletons. The sequenced material came from blood. These receptors originate from a woman in her thirties in good health.

At least ten counts were recorded for this clonotype. The rearrangement uses TRBV9 and TRBJ2-7; TRBD1 aligns across 7 bases. V lost 2 bases and J lost 5; bases outside the gene matches: 4. CDR1 is SGDLS, CDR2 YYNGEE, per germline. The CDR3 runs to 13 residues. This CDR3 reads CASSVTGFDEQYF. The CDR3 DNA is TGTGCCAGCAGCGTGACAGGGTTTGACGAGCAGTACTTC.

The chain carries TRBV6-1 and TRBJ1-1; D is ambiguous. Germline V gene data show CDR1 as MNHNS and CDR2 as SASEGT. V was pared by 8 bases and J by 1 base, with 11 bases between. This CDR3 spans 13 amino acids. Written as DNA, the CDR3 is TGTGCCAGCTTCTGGGAGGGGAACACTGAAGCTTTCTTT. Amino acids: CASFWEGNTEAFF.

This clonotype was detected once. This chain uses TRBV30 with TRBJ2-1, with D unclear. Germline V gene data show CDR1 as GTSNPN and CDR2 as SVGIG (reference sequence). V gave up 0 bases and J gave up 5 bases, with 8 bases separating them. CDR3 size: 13 residues. The CDR3 sequence is CAWSVRWDNEQFF. CDR3 bases: TGTGCCTGGAGTGTACGCTGGGACAATGAGCAGTTCTTC.

On this clonotype: This could be a read error, since a much larger clone is one nucleotide away. The V call is TRBV29-1, the J call TRBJ2-7, with 7 bases fitting TRBD2. This CDR3 is built from 13 residues. Germline CDR1 is SQVTM and CDR2 is ANQGSEA. The CDR3 DNA sequence: TGCGGCGTTTCCCAAGGACTAGGCTACGAGCAGTACTTC. Translation: CGVSQGLGYEQYF.

The V and J genes are TRBV5-1 and TRBJ2-1, with 8 positions matching TRBD2. The CDR3 covers 15 residues. Germline CDR1 and CDR2: SGHRS and YFSETQ. The junction had 11 bases not matched to a gene; V was cut back by 4 bases and J by 8 bases. CDR3 nucleotides: TGCGCCAGCAGCGCTGGGACTACTAGCGGCTATGAGCAGTTCTTC. This gives the protein CASSAGTTSGYEQFF.